This entry lists 28 T cell receptor beta chains sequenced from one sample in a study of shared clonotypes between healthy human individuals. Clones were read by immunoSEQ multiplex PCR, and TCRdb kept only the in-frame ones, dropping some. The data show about 1.5 million clones, with roughly 96% seen just once and approximately 1.2% held by the top ten. The specimen sequenced was naive CD4+ T cells sorted from blood. Subset denoted: CD45RA+ positively selected. These receptors all come from a man aged 25-45 years in good health.

The chain couples TRBV4-3 to TRBJ1-1; no definite D call. Trimming removed 5 bases at V and 4 bases at J, with 17 bases between. The CDR3 totals 15 residues. Germline V lookup: CDR1 LGHNA, CDR2 YSLEER. In nucleotides, the CDR3 is TGCGCCAGCAGCTTCCGTTCCGATTTATCCACTGAAGCTTTCTTT. Amino acid sequence: CASSFRSDLSTEAFF.

The chain recombines TRBV7-2 with TRBJ2-5, with D tentatively TRBD1 or TRBD2 (7 bases each). The DNA end lines up better with TRBJ2-7; the J call may be wrong. The CDR3 consists of 12 residues. In germline, CDR1 is SGHTA, CDR2 FQGNSA. The CDR3 DNA is TGTGCCAGCAGCCAGGGGGGGCGCGAGCAGTACTTC. Protein: CASSQGGREQYF.

The chain recombines TRBV5-1 with TRBJ2-3; D may correspond to TRBD1 or TRBD2 (5 bases each). The length of the CDR3 is 15 residues. Germline values: CDR1 SGHRS, CDR2 YFSETQ. The germline V and J ends were trimmed by 0 bases and 6 bases, with 14 bases remaining between them. The CDR3: CASSLGGTLGDTQYF. In DNA form, the CDR3 reads TGCGCCAGCAGCTTGGGTGGGACGTTAGGGGATACGCAGTATTTT.

The chain joins TRBV2 to TRBJ2-7; D is perhaps TRBD2 (5 bases). V dropped 9 bases and J dropped 3 bases, with 9 bases sitting between them. CDR1 and CDR2 (germline): SNHLY, FYNNEI. The CDR3 loop spans 11 amino acids. The CDR3 coding sequence is TGTGCCAGTACGAGGGTCTACGAGCAGTACTTC. Translated: CASTRVYEQYF.

This CDR3 reads CASSQGLEADTQYF. As DNA, the CDR3 is TGTGCCAGCAGCCAAGGATTAGAAGCAGATACGCAGTATTTT. This rearrangement joins TRBV14 to TRBJ2-3; D uncertain. The CDR3 runs to 14 residues. Deletions cut 1 base from V and 4 bases from J, with 9 bases between. Germline CDR1 and CDR2: SGHDN and FVKESK.

The chain recombines TRBV30 with TRBJ2-5; the D is unclear. Germline CDR1 reads GTSNPN; CDR2 reads SVGIG (reference sequence). V gave up 0 bases and J gave up 1 base, with 6 bases separating them. CDR3 length equals 13 residues. CDR3 sequence reads: CAWSVVVQETQYF. DNA of the CDR3: TGTGCCTGGAGTGTAGTTGTCCAAGAGACCCAGTACTTC.

The chain is built from TRBV14 and TRBJ2-5; D uncertain. The V gene lost 2 bases and the J gene lost 1 base, with 14 bases spanning the gap. In germline, CDR1 is SGHDN, CDR2 FVKESK. The CDR3 runs to 16 residues. CDR3 DNA: TGTGCCAGCAGCCAATCATCATTGTCCGGCCAAGAGACCCAGTACTTC. Translating it yields CASSQSSLSGQETQYF.

The V call is TRBV5-4, the J call TRBJ1-1, with TRBD1 as a possible D gene (6 bases). The CDR3 has 18 residues. V lost 1 base and J lost 6, with 25 bases in between. Germline assignment: CDR1 SGHNT and CDR2 YYREEE (reference sequence). For the CDR3, the DNA is TGTGCCAGCAGCTTGCGGGGTGGCAGGGGATCCTTTTCCGCTGAAGCTTTCTTT. Its translation: CASSLRGGRGSFSAEAFF.

The chain is built from TRBV9 and TRBJ1-4, with D perhaps matching TRBD1 (5 bases). Germline CDR1 SGDLS, CDR2 YYNGEE. The CDR3 contains 17 residues. V was trimmed by 1 base and J by 11 bases, leaving 24 bases between them. In DNA form, the CDR3 reads TGTGCCAGCAGCGTATCGCCCGAGGACGCCGGGGGTGGGAAACTGTTTTTT. Amino acids: CASSVSPEDAGGGKLFF.

The chain joins TRBV19 to TRBJ2-3, with TRBD1 matching 7 bases. The length of the CDR3 is 15 residues. V shed 5 bases, J shed 1 base, and the junction held 6 bases outside the gene matches. CDR1 LNHDA and CDR2 SQIVND come from the germline V gene (reference sequence). The CDR3 bases are TGTGCCAGTAGTCCTCCACAGGGGCGCACAGATACGCAGTATTTT. Amino acid sequence: CASSPPQGRTDTQYF.

The chain combines TRBV5-4 with TRBJ1-3; D call uncertain. Per the germline V gene, CDR1 is SGHNT and CDR2 is YYREEE (reference sequence). V dropped 0 bases and J dropped 3 bases, with 13 bases sitting between them. This CDR3 is 16 amino acids long. CDR3: CASSLGYHAGGNTIYF. CDR3 coding DNA: TGTGCCAGCAGCTTGGGGTATCATGCAGGTGGAAACACCATATATTTT.

The chain is built from TRBV29-1 and TRBJ1-1; D ambiguous. The V gene's germline CDR1 is SQVTM and CDR2 ANQGSEA. Deletions cut 2 bases from V and 6 bases from J, with 10 bases between. The CDR3 spans 12 residues. The CDR3 protein is CSVEKGGAEAFF. Written as DNA, the CDR3 is TGCAGCGTTGAAAAGGGAGGCGCTGAAGCTTTCTTT.

Here the CDR3 DNA reads TGTGCCAGTAGGGCGGGATTTCATGAGCAGTTCTTC. It translates to CASRAGFHEQFF. The chain uses TRBV28 and TRBJ2-1, with D possibly TRBD2 on 6 matching bases. Germline V CDR1 and CDR2: MDHEN, SYDVKM. Trimming stripped 9 bases from V and 8 bases from J, with 14 bases between. This CDR3 is built from 12 residues.

The CDR3 coding sequence is TGTGCCAGCAGCGGACTAGCGGGAGGCCTCACCGGGGAGCTGTTTTTT. It specifies CASSGLAGGLTGELFF. J is TRBJ2-2 and V is TRBV9; 13 bases are a match to TRBD2. V was pared by 3 bases and J by 4 bases, with 3 bases of the junction left unmatched. CDR1 is SGDLS and CDR2 is YYNGEE in the germline V gene. The CDR3 has 16 residues.

This sequence joins TRBV5-1 and TRBJ2-1; unclear D gene. CDR3 length equals 11 residues. The ends were cut back, 2 bases at V and 9 bases at J, with 6 bases in the middle. Germline CDR1 reads SGHRS; CDR2 reads YFSETQ. CDR3 in amino acids: CASSFGIEQFF. CDR3 nucleotide sequence: TGCGCCAGCAGCTTTGGTATTGAGCAGTTCTTC.

The CDR3 protein is CASSDGTSGKIQETQYF. The CDR3 DNA follows: TGTGCCAGCAGCGATGGGACTAGCGGGAAAATCCAAGAGACCCAGTACTTC. The genes are TRBV9 and TRBJ2-5; TRBD2 matches at 13 bases. Germline lookup yields CDR1 SGDLS and CDR2 YYNGEE. With 3 bases clipped from V and 1 base from J, the junction kept 6 bases outside the gene matches. The CDR3 has 17 amino acids. Full variable domain (rest looked up from reference TRBV9 and TRBJ2-5): DSGVTQTPKHLITATGQRVTLRCSPRSGDLSVYWYQQSLDQGLQFLIQYYNGEERAKGNILERFSAQQFPDLHSELNLSSLELGDSALYFCASSDGTSGKIQETQYFGPGTRLLVL.

This clone was counted a single time. The V call is TRBV6-5, the J call TRBJ1-2; tentative D call: TRBD1 (6 bases). The germline V and J ends were trimmed by 6 bases and 7 bases, with 15 bases remaining between them. The CDR3 consists of 13 residues. Looked up from germline, CDR1 is MNHEY and CDR2 is SVGAGI. The CDR3 sequence: CASSLGTLGGYTF. For the CDR3, the DNA is TGTGCCAGCAGCCTGGGGACATTGGGTGGCTACACCTTC.

The J gene is TRBJ2-1, the V gene TRBV28, with TRBD1 matching 9 bases. The CDR3 is made up of 14 amino acids. V lost 6 bases, J lost 6 bases, and 6 bases stayed unmatched. CDR1 is MDHEN, CDR2 SYDVKM, per germline. The CDR3 DNA follows: TGTGCCAGCAGGCCCCCGACAGGGGGCAATGAGCAGTTCTTC. This gives the protein CASRPPTGGNEQFF.

The V call is TRBV2, the J call TRBJ2-3; no firm D call. The CDR3 sequence is 15 residues long. Germline lookup yields CDR1 SNHLY and CDR2 FYNNEI. V was shortened by 4 bases and J by 0 bases, with 11 bases between the two germline ends. This chain's CDR3 is CASSGQETSTDTQYF. DNA for the CDR3: TGTGCCAGCAGTGGCCAGGAGACTAGCACAGATACGCAGTATTTT.

The chain links TRBV30 to TRBJ2-5; D gene unclear. CDR1 GTSNPN and CDR2 SVGIG come from the germline V gene (reference sequence). This CDR3 contains 10 residues. V was pared by 2 bases and J by 7 bases, with 5 bases between. The CDR3 region has the DNA TGTGCCTGGAGTCTGGCGACCCAGTACTTC. Residues: CAWSLATQYF.

DNA of the CDR3: TGTGCCAGCAGCCGAGACAGTAGCAATCAGCCCCAGCATTTT. Translation: CASSRDSSNQPQHF. This chain connects TRBV11-2 to TRBJ1-5; tentatively, D is TRBD1 (5 bases). The V gene lost 5 bases and the J gene lost 0 bases, with 8 bases spanning the gap. CDR1 and CDR2 from the germline V gene are SGHAT and FQNNGV. The CDR3 totals 14 residues.

With regard to this clone: Other DNA variants within this sample encode the same CDR3. DNA of the CDR3: TGCGCCAGCAGCTCACAGGGATATGAGCAGTTCTTC. It yields the protein CASSSQGYEQFF. The chain uses TRBV5-1 and TRBJ2-1; D is possibly TRBD1 (6 bases). The CDR3 runs 12 residues. The ends were cut back, 3 bases at V and 8 bases at J, with 9 bases in the middle. The V gene's germline CDR1 is SGHRS and CDR2 YFSETQ.

The CDR3 region is CSVRNSFSYEQYF. The CDR3 bases are TGCAGCGTTAGAAATTCCTTTTCCTACGAGCAGTACTTC. The gene calls are TRBV29-1 and TRBJ2-7, with D hard to call. The V gene lost 5 bases and the J gene lost 1 base, with 12 bases spanning the gap. From germline, CDR1 is SQVTM and CDR2 ANQGSEA. The CDR3 is 13 residues long.

The chain employs TRBV29-1 and TRBJ1-1; D is ambiguous. This CDR3 contains 13 residues. V was cut by 5 bases and J by 1 base, with 11 bases left in between. Germline CDR1 is SQVTM and CDR2 is ANQGSEA. The CDR3 here is CSVNWVENTEAFF. Written as DNA, the CDR3 is TGCAGCGTTAATTGGGTGGAGAACACTGAAGCTTTCTTT.

The chain is built from TRBV11-3 and TRBJ2-2, with 10 bases lining up with TRBD2. V lost 1 base to trimming and J lost 2 bases; unmatched junction nucleotides: 4. The germline CDR1 and CDR2 sequences are SGHNT and YENEEA. CDR3 length: 17 residues. The CDR3 reads CASSLGVAGGNTGELFF. The DNA for the CDR3 is TGTGCCAGCAGCTTAGGTGTAGCGGGAGGTAACACCGGGGAGCTGTTTTTT.

The chain recombines TRBV18 with TRBJ2-7; tentatively, D is TRBD2 (6 bases). Trimming left V 0 bases short and J 6 bases short, with 15 bases between. CDR1 is KGHSH, CDR2 LQKENI, per germline. The CDR3 extends over 15 amino acids. Written as DNA, the CDR3 is TGTGCCAGCTCACCACCGGGGGGTCGGGGCGGCGAGCAGTACTTC. This sequence encodes CASSPPGGRGGEQYF.

This clone has just a few counts. The CDR3 loop is CASSLAETGELFF. In nucleotides, the CDR3 is TGCGCCAGCAGCTTGGCCGAGACCGGGGAGCTGTTTTTT. The genes are TRBV5-1 and TRBJ2-2, with unresolved D. The length of the CDR3 is 13 residues. Trimming left V 0 bases short and J 5 bases short, with 5 bases between. CDR1 and CDR2 (germline): SGHRS, YFSETQ.

This chain connects TRBV18 to TRBJ2-1; 11 bases agree with TRBD2. After removal of 5 bases from V and 0 bases from J, the junction contained 6 bases not matched to a gene. Germline-derived CDR1 and CDR2 are KGHSH and LQKENI. This CDR3 comprises 17 residues. The CDR3: CASSGLAGGPSYNEQFF. Here the CDR3 DNA reads TGTGCCAGCTCAGGGCTAGCGGGAGGACCCTCCTACAATGAGCAGTTCTTC.